A selection of T cell receptor beta chains follows, all from one sample in a study of blood T cell repertoires in COVID-19. Produced via immunoSEQ multiplex PCR; TCRdb's table is partial and in-frame only. Found here are roughly 30,000 clones, roughly two thirds of them singletons; the top ten hold around 16%. Sequencing was carried out using peripheral blood. Source of these receptors: a human donor in a cohort sampled during active COVID-19. CDR3s include the opening cysteine and the closing phenylalanine or tryptophan. D genes are given only for firm matches. Where a row states a size, it is once, few, many or the class of an expanded clone; other rows omit it.

v_call,d_call,clone_size,j_call,cdr3_aa,cdr3_nt
TRBV2,TRBD1,-,TRBJ1-6,CASVRDRQVINSPLHF,TGTGCCAGCGTTCGGGACAGACAAGTAATTAATTCACCCCTCCACTTT
TRBV6-1,-,-,TRBJ1-1,CASSEARVSAFF,TGTGCCAGCAGTGAAGCGCGGGTATCCGCTTTCTTT
TRBV10-2,-,-,TRBJ2-2,CASGPGFTGELFF,TGCGCCAGCGGCCCAGGTTTCACCGGGGAGCTGTTTTTT
TRBV5-1,-,few,TRBJ2-3,CASSLRATLTDTQYF,TGCGCCAGCAGCTTGCGAGCGACTCTCACAGATACGCAGTATTTT
TRBV2,TRBD1,-,TRBJ2-3,CASSIYDRETDTQYF,TGTGCCAGCAGTATATATGACAGGGAGACAGATACGCAGTATTTT
TRBV5-1,-,-,TRBJ2-7,CASSSQVLYEQYF,TGCGCCAGCAGCTCACAGGTGTTGTACGAGCAGTACTTC
TRBV3-1/TRBV3-2,-,once,TRBJ2-6,CASSPRAGITGANVLTF,TGTGCCAGCAGCCCCCGGGCAGGGATCACTGGGGCCAACGTCCTGACTTTC
TRBV23-1,-,-,TRBJ2-1,CASMRNNEQFF,TGCGCCAGCATGAGGAACAATGAGCAGTTCTTC
TRBV2,-,-,TRBJ1-4,CAGRDSTNEKLFF,TGTGCCGGGAGGGATTCAACTAATGAAAAACTGTTTTTT
TRBV30,TRBD2,-,TRBJ2-3,CAWSTLAGAITDTQYF,TGTGCCTGGAGTACCCTAGCGGGGGCTATCACAGATACGCAGTATTTT
TRBV5-6,-,few,TRBJ1-3,CASSRGLRSGNTIYF,TGTGCCAGCAGCCGCGGACTGCGCTCTGGAAACACCATATATTTT
TRBV7-9,TRBD2,once,TRBJ2-5,CASSSGGLAAETQYF,TGTGCCAGCAGCTCAGGGGGACTAGCAGCAGAGACCCAGTACTTC
TRBV7-2,-,-,TRBJ2-2,CASKQARVGELFF,TGTGCCAGCAAACAGGCCCGAGTCGGGGAGCTGTTTTTT
TRBV5-4,-,-,TRBJ2-4,CASSLWGENIQYF,TGTGCCAGCAGCTTGTGGGGGGAAAACATTCAGTACTTC
TRBV25-1,-,-,TRBJ1-2,CASSDGPGVGGYTF,TGTGCCAGCAGTGACGGGCCGGGAGTGGGTGGCTACACCTTC
TRBV19,TRBD2,many,TRBJ2-2,CASSRTSGITGELFF,TGTGCCAGTAGCCGAACTAGCGGGATCACCGGGGAGCTGTTTTTT
TRBV2,TRBD1,few,TRBJ1-2,CASRAEGASGYTF,TGTGCCAGCAGGGCGGAGGGGGCAAGTGGCTACACCTTC
TRBV4-3,TRBD2,-,TRBJ2-7,CASSPSSGSSYEQYF,TGCGCCAGCAGCCCGTCGAGCGGGAGCTCCTACGAGCAGTACTTC
TRBV6-1,-,many,TRBJ1-6,CASSAWDTSYNSPLHF,TGTGCCAGCAGTGCTTGGGACACATCCTATAATTCACCCCTCCACTTT
TRBV27,TRBD1,-,TRBJ1-4,CASKSGTGNEKLFF,TGTGCCAGCAAATCCGGGACAGGGAACGAAAAACTGTTTTTT
TRBV5-1,TRBD2,-,TRBJ2-1,CASRVGGRASDEQFF,TGCGCCAGCAGGGTTGGGGGGAGGGCCTCGGATGAGCAGTTCTTC
TRBV29-1,TRBD1,-,TRBJ2-5,CSVEEGQGEVTQYF,TGCAGCGTTGAAGAAGGACAGGGCGAGGTGACCCAGTACTTC
TRBV11-3,-,-,TRBJ1-1,CASSFPRTEEAFF,TGTGCCAGCAGCTTTCCCAGGACAGAAGAAGCTTTCTTT
TRBV5-1,-,-,TRBJ2-3,CASSPPSSYTQYF,TGCGCCAGCAGCCCCCCTTCTTCGTATACGCAGTATTTT
TRBV4-2,-,medium-sized,TRBJ1-2,CASSQAVAGYTF,TGTGCCAGCAGCCAAGCGGTCGCTGGCTACACCTTC
TRBV6-2/TRBV6-3,-,-,TRBJ2-3,CASSLSGYSQYF,TGTGCCAGCAGCCTTTCGGGATACAGTCAGTATTTT
TRBV10-3,-,-,TRBJ1-5,CAISETLWTGNQPQHF,TGTGCCATCAGTGAGACCCTTTGGACAGGCAATCAGCCCCAGCATTTT
TRBV7-8,-,-,TRBJ1-3,CASSPGVVRTGNTIYF,TGTGCCAGCAGCCCGGGGGTGGTCAGAACTGGAAACACCATATATTTT
TRBV2,-,-,TRBJ1-1,CASSTLQGNTEAFF,TGTGCCAGCAGCACACTTCAGGGGAACACTGAAGCTTTCTTT
TRBV5-4,-,once,TRBJ2-1,CASSTPRGYNEQFF,TGTGCCAGCAGCACCCCGCGGGGATACAATGAGCAGTTCTTC
TRBV28,TRBD1,-,TRBJ2-1,CASSRDRESDSSYNEQFF,TGTGCCAGCAGCCGTGACAGGGAATCTGACAGCTCCTACAATGAGCAGTTCTTC
TRBV7-7,-,-,TRBJ2-5,CASSSGLAGWETQYF,TGTGCCAGCAGCTCGGGACTGGCTGGATGGGAGACCCAGTACTTC
TRBV4-1,-,-,TRBJ2-1,CASSGPLRGTEQFF,TGCGCCAGCAGCGGGCCCTTAAGGGGGACTGAGCAGTTCTTC
TRBV3-1/TRBV3-2,-,once,TRBJ1-1,CASSQVGSEGWTFF,TGTGCCAGCAGCCAAGTGGGTTCGGAGGGCTGGACTTTCTTT
TRBV7-9,TRBD1,-,TRBJ1-4,CASSLRDSEEKLFF,TGTGCCAGCAGCCTCCGGGACAGTGAAGAAAAACTGTTTTTT
TRBV7-8,-,-,TRBJ2-5,CASSPRPTRTFQETQYF,TGTGCCAGCAGCCCCCGCCCGACCCGGACATTCCAAGAGACCCAGTACTTC
TRBV11-2,-,-,TRBJ2-7,CASSVDLRSYEQYF,TGTGCCAGCAGCGTCGACTTGCGGAGCTACGAGCAGTACTTC
TRBV7-9,-,-,TRBJ2-3,CASSLRGEGTDTQYF,TGTGCCAGCAGCTTAAGGGGTGAGGGCACAGATACGCAGTATTTT
TRBV2,TRBD1,-,TRBJ1-2,CASRADRASYTF,TGTGCCAGCAGGGCTGACAGGGCTAGCTACACCTTC
TRBV19,TRBD2,-,TRBJ2-7,CASSTTSASYEQYF,TGTGCCAGTAGTACTACTAGCGCCTCCTACGAGCAGTACTTC
TRBV7-3,-,-,TRBJ2-4,CASSLAMDGGIQYF,TGTGCCAGCAGCTTAGCGATGGACGGGGGAATTCAGTACTTC
TRBV5-1,TRBD1,once,TRBJ1-4,CASSLRGLGEKLFF,TGCGCCAGCAGCTTAAGGGGGCTAGGTGAAAAACTGTTTTTT
TRBV7-6,-,-,TRBJ1-4,CASSLALGGRSNEKLFF,TGTGCCAGCAGCTTAGCCTTGGGGGGTCGCTCTAATGAAAAACTGTTTTTT
TRBV5-4,-,-,TRBJ2-2,CASSPQATGELFF,TGTGCCAGCAGCCCACAGGCTACCGGGGAGCTGTTTTTT
TRBV6-4,-,-,TRBJ2-6,CASSEDNSGANVLTF,TGTGCCAGCAGTGAGGACAACTCTGGGGCCAACGTCCTGACTTTC
TRBV7-6,TRBD1,-,TRBJ2-7,CASSLVGTAEYEQYF,TGTGCCAGCAGCTTAGTAGGGACAGCCGAATACGAGCAGTACTTC
TRBV5-4,-,-,TRBJ1-1,CASSLGVASGRAFF,TGTGCCAGCAGCTTGGGCGTGGCCTCAGGGCGAGCTTTCTTT
TRBV27,TRBD2,-,TRBJ2-3,CAKPSGNDTQYF,TGTGCCAAACCCAGCGGGAATGATACGCAGTATTTT
TRBV7-2,TRBD2,-,TRBJ2-3,CASSLWAGGYADTQYF,TGTGCCAGCAGCTTATGGGCGGGAGGATACGCAGATACGCAGTATTTT
TRBV11-2,-,-,TRBJ2-1,CASSLVGSYNEQFF,TGTGCCAGCAGCTTAGTCGGGAGTTACAATGAGCAGTTCTTC
TRBV6-6,-,-,TRBJ2-5,CASSYSSRVETQYF,TGTGCCAGCAGTTACTCGAGCAGGGTAGAGACCCAGTACTTC
TRBV19,TRBD2,-,TRBJ2-7,CASSITSGAYEQYF,TGTGCCAGTAGTATCACTAGCGGAGCCTACGAGCAGTACTTC
TRBV24-1,-,-,TRBJ2-5,CATGSRAYQETQYF,TGTGCCACCGGGTCCAGGGCGTACCAAGAGACCCAGTACTTC
TRBV5-1,-,-,TRBJ2-2,CASVGTSNTGELFF,TGCGCCAGCGTAGGGACATCGAACACCGGGGAGCTGTTTTTT
TRBV3-1/TRBV3-2,TRBD1,few,TRBJ1-1,CASSQERQGEAFF,TGTGCCAGCAGTCAGGAGCGACAGGGAGAAGCTTTCTTT